Each of the 31 T cell receptor beta chains below was sequenced from the same sample in a study of cytomegalovirus exposure and HLA in healthy donors listed by TCRdb under 2017. Library preparation employed the immunoSEQ multiplex PCR assay. For the multiplex PCR, a mixture combining 60 forward primers for TCR Vbeta segments and 13 reverse primers for TCR Jbeta segments was used. Sourced from immuneACCESS, this table was stored by TCRdb with only in-frame sequences that have V and J called. A share of the clones is absent; for the studies checked, an unresolved V gene accounts for under half, and the remainder has no known explanation. This sample's listing comprises approximately 70,000 clones. The top ten clones comprise around 1.6% of the sample. Material for sequencing was PBMCs. The receptors were sampled from a woman younger than 45 in good health and CMV-seronegative.

The genes are TRBV19 and TRBJ1-5, with 7 positions matching TRBD1. The CDR3 length is 16 residues. J was trimmed by 6 bases and V by 2 bases; bases with no gene match: 10. CDR1 LNHDA and CDR2 SQIVND come from the germline V gene (reference sequence). The CDR3 loop reads CASSILGQVGSQPQHF. CDR3 coding DNA: TGTGCCAGTAGTATATTAGGACAGGTTGGTTCTCAGCCCCAGCATTTT.

The V gene is TRBV14, the J gene TRBJ2-7; D is possibly TRBD2 (6 bases). The V gene lost 4 bases and the J gene lost 0 bases, with 13 bases spanning the gap. The CDR3 sequence is 15 residues long. Germline CDR1 reads SGHDN; CDR2 reads FVKESK. CDR3 region: CASSPHSGSSYEQYF. As DNA, the CDR3 is TGTGCCAGCAGCCCTCATAGCGGAAGCTCCTACGAGCAGTACTTC.

Points on this clone: Other DNA sequences in the sample encode the same CDR3. The rearrangement links TRBV18 to TRBJ1-2, with a tentative D call TRBD1 (5 bases). Trimming removed 2 bases from V and 2 bases from J, with 6 bases in between. The CDR3 runs to 13 residues. CDR1 is KGHSH, CDR2 LQKENI, per germline. The CDR3 here is CASSPDRNYGYTF. CDR3 DNA: TGTGCCAGCTCACCAGACAGAAACTATGGCTACACCTTC.

The V and J genes are TRBV5-1 and TRBJ2-7, with 7 bases aligning to TRBD2. This CDR3 comprises 13 residues. V was clipped by 0 bases and J by 4 bases; unmatched bases: 1. Germline V gene lookup returns CDR1 SGHRS and CDR2 YFSETQ. The CDR3 is CASSLEGLYEQYF. CDR3 coding DNA: TGCGCCAGCAGCTTGGAGGGACTATACGAGCAGTACTTC.

The V and J genes are TRBV7-9 and TRBJ2-1, with TRBD1 identical over 7 bases. This CDR3 comprises 14 residues. V shed 5 bases and J 7 bases; nucleotides not matched to a gene: 8. Germline V gene data show CDR1 as SEHNR and CDR2 as FQNEAQ (reference sequence). The CDR3 region is CASSASTGRNEQFF. The CDR3 nucleotides read TGTGCCAGCAGCGCCTCGACAGGGCGTAATGAGCAGTTCTTC.

This chain uses TRBV5-4 with TRBJ2-7; 8 bases match TRBD2. This CDR3 is built from 15 residues. Trimming at V came to 7 bases and at J to 2 bases, leaving 11 bases not matched to a gene. Germline CDR1 and CDR2: SGHNT and YYREEE (reference sequence). In DNA, the CDR3 is TGTGCCAGCTCCCCAGGGCGGGGGGTCGCCTACGAGCAGTACTTC. Amino acid sequence: CASSPGRGVAYEQYF.

This rearrangement joins TRBV28 to TRBJ2-5; D perhaps matches TRBD1 (6 bases). Per germline, CDR1 MDHEN and CDR2 SYDVKM. With 2 bases removed from V and 4 bases from J, the gap between germline ends came to 11 bases. CDR3 size: 14 residues. This chain's CDR3 is CASSLMGAGETQYF. CDR3 bases: TGTGCCAGCAGTTTAATGGGGGCAGGAGAGACCCAGTACTTC. Variable domain in full (rest from reference TRBV28 and TRBJ2-5): DVKVTQSSRYLVKRTGEKVFLECVQDMDHENMFWYRQDPGLGLRLIYFSYDVKMKEKGDIPEGYSVSREKKERFSLILESASTNQTSMYLCASSLMGAGETQYFGPGTRLLVL.

The chain uses TRBV6-5 and TRBJ1-5, with TRBD1 as a possible D gene (5 bases). Trimming took off 6 bases at V and 0 bases at J, with 12 bases between the two ends. Looked up from germline, CDR1 is MNHEY and CDR2 is SVGAGI. The CDR3 length is 15 residues. The CDR3 sequence is CASRPQGFSNQPQHF. CDR3 in DNA: TGTGCCAGCAGACCCCAGGGTTTTAGCAATCAGCCCCAGCATTTT.

This rearrangement joins TRBV19 to TRBJ2-2, with D possibly matching TRBD1 (6 bases). Germline assignment: CDR1 LNHDA and CDR2 SQIVND (reference sequence). This CDR3 has 15 residues. V dropped 4 bases and J dropped 7 bases, with 16 bases sitting between them. The CDR3 bases are TGTGCCAGTAGTACCCGGACAGTAAGAGGCGGGGAGCTGTTTTTT. This sequence encodes CASSTRTVRGGELFF.

The gene calls are TRBV9 and TRBJ2-5; TRBD1 matches 10 bases. Trimming took 1 base from V and 5 from J; bases not matched to a gene: 8. The CDR3 is 16 residues long. From germline, CDR1 is SGDLS and CDR2 YYNGEE. The CDR3 sequence is CASSVRGQGTSETQYF. The CDR3 DNA sequence: TGTGCCAGCAGCGTACGGGGACAGGGGACGTCGGAGACCCAGTACTTC. The variable domain in full, completed from reference TRBV9 and TRBJ2-5, reads DSGVTQTPKHLITATGQRVTLRCSPRSGDLSVYWYQQSLDQGLQFLIQYYNGEERAKGNILERFSAQQFPDLHSELNLSSLELGDSALYFCASSVRGQGTSETQYFGPGTRLLVL.

This chain uses TRBV18 with TRBJ1-1, with D hard to call. Trimming cost V 0 bases and J 1 base, with 6 bases left between them. Germline CDR1 is KGHSH and CDR2 is LQKENI. This CDR3 has 14 amino acids. The CDR3 is CASSPPPGNTEAFF. The CDR3 region has the DNA TGTGCCAGCTCACCACCCCCAGGGAACACTGAAGCTTTCTTT.

The gene calls are TRBV15 and TRBJ2-7; 7 bases agree with TRBD1. J gave up 1 base and V 5 bases, and 8 bases lay outside the gene matches. CDR3 size: 15 residues. Germline values: CDR1 LNHNV, CDR2 YYDKDF (reference sequence). In nucleotides, the CDR3 is TGTGCCACCAGCCCCCGGGACAGTGGTTCCTACGAGCAGTACTTC. Protein: CATSPRDSGSYEQYF.

The J gene is TRBJ1-2, the V gene TRBV5-1; 9 nucleotides match TRBD1. Germline lookup yields CDR1 SGHRS and CDR2 YFSETQ. CDR3 length: 14 residues. Losses at the gene ends were 1 base for V and 6 bases for J; bases not matched to a gene: 4. In DNA form, the CDR3 reads TGCGCCAGCAGCTTGAGAACAGGGGGCGATGGCTACACCTTC. Encoded protein: CASSLRTGGDGYTF.

CDR3 region: CASGRYGTSGGAGSYEQYF. The CDR3 DNA sequence: TGTGCCAGCGGTAGATATGGGACTAGCGGGGGGGCCGGGTCCTACGAGCAGTACTTC. The chain recombines TRBV9 with TRBJ2-7, with TRBD2 matching 16 bases. With V trimmed by 7 bases and J by 1 base, 14 bases remained unmatched. The length of the CDR3 is 19 residues. CDR1 and CDR2 (germline): SGDLS, YYNGEE.

V usage is TRBV30 and J usage is TRBJ2-3; D gene unclear. Trimming shortened V by 1 base and J by 0 bases, and 14 bases separated the two germline ends. This CDR3 is built from 16 residues. The germline V gene encodes CDR1 GTSNPN and CDR2 SVGIG (reference sequence). The CDR3 DNA reads TGTGCCTGGAGTGGGGCAGCACGACCTAGCACAGATACGCAGTATTTT. Its translation is CAWSGAARPSTDTQYF.

The rearrangement links TRBV10-2 to TRBJ2-5, with a tentative D call TRBD1 (5 bases). CDR3 size: 16 residues. Looked up from germline, CDR1 is WSHSY and CDR2 is SAAADI. Trimming removed 2 bases from V and 1 base from J, with 14 bases in between. The CDR3 protein is CASSEPRPQAQETQYF. Here the CDR3 DNA reads TGCGCCAGCAGTGAGCCCCGCCCACAGGCCCAAGAGACCCAGTACTTC.

The rearrangement uses TRBV7-8 and TRBJ1-2, with D unresolved. The germline V gene has CDR1 SGHVS and CDR2 FQNEAQ. Trimming cost V 3 bases and J 8 bases, with 16 bases left between them. The CDR3 totals 14 residues. CDR3 sequence (DNA): TGTGCCAGCAGCTTCAGCGGCCCGGTGAGAGGCTACACCTTC. Protein: CASSFSGPVRGYTF.

The chain uses TRBV7-9 and TRBJ2-7, with D perhaps TRBD2 (5 bases). Trimming stripped 5 bases from V and 0 bases from J, with 17 bases between. This CDR3 spans 16 amino acids. In germline, CDR1 is SEHNR, CDR2 FQNEAQ (reference sequence). CDR3 amino acids: CASSPVEGMSSYEQYF. The CDR3, as DNA: TGTGCCAGCAGCCCCGTTGAGGGTATGAGCTCCTACGAGCAGTACTTC.

The rearrangement links TRBV7-3 to TRBJ1-6; D not certain. CDR1 is SGHTA, CDR2 FQGTGA, per germline. The V end was cut by 4 bases, the J end by 1 base, with 8 bases between. This CDR3 contains 15 residues. The CDR3: CASSWEGSYNSPLHF. The CDR3 DNA sequence: TGTGCCAGCAGCTGGGAGGGATCCTATAATTCACCCCTCCACTTT. The whole variable domain, filled in from reference TRBV7-3 and TRBJ1-6, reads GAGVSQTPSNKVTEKGKYVELRCDPISGHTALYWYRQSLGQGPEFLIYFQGTGAADDSGLPNDRFFAVRPEGSVSTLKIQRTERGDSAVYLCASSWEGSYNSPLHFGNGTRLTVT.

This chain joins TRBV6-6 and TRBJ2-1, with 8 bases fitting TRBD1. V lost 5 bases to trimming and J lost 15 bases; unmatched junction nucleotides: 6. CDR3 length: 11 residues. Germline CDR1 and CDR2: MNHNY and SVGAGI (reference sequence). The CDR3 nucleotides read TGTGCCAGCAGTCCCCGACAGGGGTGGTTCTTC. Its protein is CASSPRQGWFF.

The chain couples TRBV5-1 to TRBJ1-1; 7 bases are a match to TRBD1. The V and J ends lost 4 bases and 0 bases, in that order; junction bases with no gene match: 12. From germline, CDR1 is SGHRS and CDR2 YFSETQ. This CDR3 is 17 amino acids long. CDR3 region: CASSPGRQGNMNTEAFF. The CDR3 DNA sequence: TGCGCCAGCAGCCCTGGTCGACAGGGAAACATGAACACTGAAGCTTTCTTT.

The CDR3 DNA sequence: TGTGCCTGCCTAAGGGGTGGGAACTATGGCTACACCTTC. Protein: CACLRGGNYGYTF. V is TRBV30 and J is TRBJ1-2; D is perhaps TRBD1 (5 bases). Germline V gene sequence: CDR1 GTSNPN, CDR2 SVGIG (reference sequence). The germline V and J ends were trimmed by 6 bases and 2 bases, with 13 bases remaining between them. The CDR3 runs 13 residues.

This chain connects TRBV7-2 to TRBJ2-3; 12 nucleotides align to TRBD2. The CDR3 extends over 17 amino acids. Germline CDR1 reads SGHTA; CDR2 reads FQGNSA. V shed 5 bases and J 1 base; nucleotides not matched to a gene: 7. The CDR3 DNA follows: TGTGCCAGCAGCCCAAGACCTAGCGGGGGGGGCACAGATACGCAGTATTTT. Protein: CASSPRPSGGGTDTQYF.

This chain uses TRBV7-6 with TRBJ1-3; no firm D call. Trimming cost V 2 bases and J 2 bases, with 10 bases left between them. Germline V CDR1 and CDR2: SGHVS, FNYEAQ. This CDR3 has 15 amino acids. DNA of the CDR3: TGTGCCAGCAGCTTATCAGGAAACCCTGGAAACACCATATATTTT. Translating it yields CASSLSGNPGNTIYF.

The chain uses TRBV6-1 and TRBJ2-7, with a weak D call TRBD2 (5 bases). Trimming cost V 1 base and J 5 bases, with 12 bases left between them. CDR3 length: 14 amino acids. Germline V gene sequence: CDR1 MNHNS, CDR2 SASEGT. The CDR3 loop reads CASSEEVFGDEQYF. CDR3 in DNA: TGTGCCAGCAGTGAAGAGGTGTTCGGGGACGAGCAGTACTTC.

The rearrangement joins TRBV6-5 to TRBJ1-1; D may be TRBD1 (6 bases). CDR1 is MNHEY and CDR2 is SVGAGI in the germline V gene. This CDR3 has 13 residues. V dropped 5 bases and J dropped 2 bases, with 9 bases sitting between them. The CDR3 protein is CASSADSNTEAFF. The CDR3 region has the DNA TGTGCCAGCAGTGCGGACAGTAACACTGAAGCTTTCTTT.

The V gene is TRBV9, the J gene TRBJ2-7, with 14 positions matching TRBD2. Germline V lookup: CDR1 SGDLS, CDR2 YYNGEE. The CDR3 is made up of 16 amino acids. V gave up 2 bases and J gave up 4 bases; unmatched junction bases: 5. The CDR3 sequence is CASSVLTSGRGYEQYF. The CDR3 bases are TGTGCCAGCAGCGTGTTGACTAGCGGGAGGGGGTACGAGCAGTACTTC.

This chain connects TRBV7-2 to TRBJ2-1; TRBD1 agrees at 8 bases. The CDR3 is 17 amino acids. The junction had 10 bases not matched to a gene; V was cut back by 6 bases and J by 0 bases. Per the germline V gene, CDR1 is SGHTA and CDR2 is FQGNSA. The CDR3 sequence: CASSQGAAYSSYNEQFF. The CDR3 nucleotides read TGTGCCAGCAGTCAGGGGGCGGCCTACAGCTCCTACAATGAGCAGTTCTTC.

The chain has TRBV7-9 and TRBJ2-7, with a possible D match to TRBD1 (6 bases). Trimming stripped 2 bases from V and 6 bases from J, with 8 bases between. CDR3 length: 12 amino acids. In germline, CDR1 is SEHNR, CDR2 FQNEAQ (reference sequence). CDR3 coding DNA: TGTGCCAGCAGCTTACCAGGGGTCGAGCAGTACTTC. Amino acid sequence: CASSLPGVEQYF.

The CDR3 DNA sequence: TGTGCCAGCAGTTTTAGCGGGACCACAGATACGCAGTATTTT. Translated: CASSFSGTTDTQYF. V is TRBV6-1 and J is TRBJ2-3, with 8 bases fitting TRBD2. V lost 5 bases to trimming and J lost 2 bases; unmatched junction nucleotides: 3. Germline V gene lookup returns CDR1 MNHNS and CDR2 SASEGT. The CDR3 is made up of 14 amino acids.

The chain carries TRBV4-2 and TRBJ1-1; TRBD1 might be the D (6 bases). CDR1 and CDR2 (germline): LGHNA, YNFKEQ. The CDR3 has 14 amino acids. With 4 bases removed from V and 1 base from J, the gap between germline ends came to 10 bases. The CDR3 DNA sequence: TGTGCCAGCAGCCTAGGGACATCGAACACTGAAGCTTTCTTT. It is translated as CASSLGTSNTEAFF.